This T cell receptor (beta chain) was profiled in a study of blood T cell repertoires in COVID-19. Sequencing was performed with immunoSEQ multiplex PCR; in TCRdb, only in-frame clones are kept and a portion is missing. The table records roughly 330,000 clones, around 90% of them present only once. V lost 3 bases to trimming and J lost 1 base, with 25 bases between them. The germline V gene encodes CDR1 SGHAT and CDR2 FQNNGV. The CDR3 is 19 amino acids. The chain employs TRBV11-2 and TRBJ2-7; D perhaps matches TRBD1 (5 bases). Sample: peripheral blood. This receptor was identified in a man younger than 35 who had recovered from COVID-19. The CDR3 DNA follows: TGTGCCAGCAGCTTGGCTCATGTGCAGGACAAGGCCCCATCCTACGAGCAGTACTTC. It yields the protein CASSLAHVQDKAPSYEQYF.